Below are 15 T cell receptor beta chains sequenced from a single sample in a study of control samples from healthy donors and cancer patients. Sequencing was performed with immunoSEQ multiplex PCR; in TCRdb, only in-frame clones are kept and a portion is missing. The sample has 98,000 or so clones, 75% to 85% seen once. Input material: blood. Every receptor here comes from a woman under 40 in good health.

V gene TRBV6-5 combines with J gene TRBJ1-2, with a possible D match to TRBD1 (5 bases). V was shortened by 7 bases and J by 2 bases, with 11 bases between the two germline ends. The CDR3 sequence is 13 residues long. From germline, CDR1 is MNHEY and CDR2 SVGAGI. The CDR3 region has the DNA TGTGCCAGCAACCTGGACAAGAACTATGGCTACACCTTC. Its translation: CASNLDKNYGYTF.

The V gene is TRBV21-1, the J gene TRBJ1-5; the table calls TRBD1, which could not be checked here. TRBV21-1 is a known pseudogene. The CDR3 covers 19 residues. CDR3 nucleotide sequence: TGTGCCAGTAGCAAACAGCCGGACAGGGTACTTTTTCACAATCAGCCCCAGCATTTT. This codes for CASSKQPDRVLFHNQPQHF.

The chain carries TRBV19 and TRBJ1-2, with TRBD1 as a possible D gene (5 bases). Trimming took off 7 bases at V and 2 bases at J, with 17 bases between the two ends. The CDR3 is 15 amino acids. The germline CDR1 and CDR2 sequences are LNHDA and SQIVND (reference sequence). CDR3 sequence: CASTPGHRLNYGYTF. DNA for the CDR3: TGTGCCAGTACACCAGGACATAGACTCAACTATGGCTACACCTTC.

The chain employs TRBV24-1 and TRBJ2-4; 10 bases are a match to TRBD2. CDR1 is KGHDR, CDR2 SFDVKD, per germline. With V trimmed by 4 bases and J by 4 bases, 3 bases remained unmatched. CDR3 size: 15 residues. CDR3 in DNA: TGTGCCACCAGTGAGTTAGCGGGGGGTAAAAACATTCAGTACTTC. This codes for CATSELAGGKNIQYF.

CDR3 protein: CASSLRGATNEKLFF. DNA of the CDR3: TGTGCCAGCAGCTTGAGGGGGGCAACTAATGAAAAACTGTTTTTT. J is TRBJ1-4 and V is TRBV5-4; possibly TRBD1 for D (6 bases). Looked up from germline, CDR1 is SGHNT and CDR2 is YYREEE (reference sequence). The CDR3 length is 15 residues. The germline V and J ends were trimmed by 1 base and 0 bases, with 7 bases remaining between them. The full variable domain, with the rest looked up from reference TRBV5-4 and TRBJ1-4, is ETGVTQSPTHLIKTRGQQVTLRCSSQSGHNTVSWYQQALGQGPQFIFQYYREEENGRGNFPPRFSGLQFPNYSSELNVNALELDDSALYLCASSLRGATNEKLFFGSGTQLSVL.

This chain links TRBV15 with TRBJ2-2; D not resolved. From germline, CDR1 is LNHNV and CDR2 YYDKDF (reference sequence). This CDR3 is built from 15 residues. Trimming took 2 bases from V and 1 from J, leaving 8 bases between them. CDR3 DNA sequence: TGTGCCACCAGCAGAATTCAGATGAACACCGGGGAGCTGTTTTTT. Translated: CATSRIQMNTGELFF.

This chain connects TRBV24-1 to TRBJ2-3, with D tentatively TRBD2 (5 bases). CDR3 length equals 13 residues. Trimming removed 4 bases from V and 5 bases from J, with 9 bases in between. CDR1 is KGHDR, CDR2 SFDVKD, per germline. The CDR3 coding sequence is TGTGCCACCAGTGAGGCAGGAGGAGATACGCAGTATTTT. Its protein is CATSEAGGDTQYF.

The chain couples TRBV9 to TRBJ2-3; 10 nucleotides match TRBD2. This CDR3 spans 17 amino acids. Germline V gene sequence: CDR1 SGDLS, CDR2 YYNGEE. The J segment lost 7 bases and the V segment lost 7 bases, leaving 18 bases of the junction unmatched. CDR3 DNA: TGTGCCAGCGGTGATTTTGTTAGCGGGGGGAGACGGAATACGCAGTATTTT. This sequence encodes CASGDFVSGGRRNTQYF.

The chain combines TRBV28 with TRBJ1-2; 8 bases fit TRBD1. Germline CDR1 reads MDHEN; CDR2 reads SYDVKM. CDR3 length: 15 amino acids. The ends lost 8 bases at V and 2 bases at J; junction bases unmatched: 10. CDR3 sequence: CASVSRTGTNYGYTF. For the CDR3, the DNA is TGTGCCAGCGTATCTCGGACAGGGACCAACTATGGCTACACCTTC.

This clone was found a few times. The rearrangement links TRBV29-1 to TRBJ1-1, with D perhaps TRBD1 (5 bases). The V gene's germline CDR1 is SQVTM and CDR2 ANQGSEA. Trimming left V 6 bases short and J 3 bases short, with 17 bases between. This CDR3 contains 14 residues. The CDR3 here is CSVLPIGGDTEAFF. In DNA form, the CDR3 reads TGCAGCGTCCTCCCTATCGGGGGGGACACTGAAGCTTTCTTT.

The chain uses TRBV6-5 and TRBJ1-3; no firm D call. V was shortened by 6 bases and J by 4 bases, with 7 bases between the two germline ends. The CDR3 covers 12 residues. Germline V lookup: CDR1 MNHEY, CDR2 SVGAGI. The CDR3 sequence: CASRGPGNTIYF. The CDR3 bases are TGTGCCAGCAGGGGCCCGGGAAACACCATATATTTT.

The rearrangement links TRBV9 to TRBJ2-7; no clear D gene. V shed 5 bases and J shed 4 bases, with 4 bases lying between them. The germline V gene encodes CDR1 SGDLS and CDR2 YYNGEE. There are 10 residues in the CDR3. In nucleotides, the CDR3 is TGTGCCAGCAGGGGATACGAGCAGTACTTC. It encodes CASRGYEQYF.

The CDR3 DNA is TGTGCCAGCAGGGGGACAGGGGTTAACACCATATATTTT. Its translation is CASRGTGVNTIYF. The chain recombines TRBV27 with TRBJ1-3, with 10 nucleotides matching TRBD1. CDR1 and CDR2 from the germline V gene are MNHEY and SMNVEV (reference sequence). This CDR3 has 13 amino acids. The V gene end was trimmed by 6 bases and the J gene end by 7 bases; junction bases not matched to a gene: 3.

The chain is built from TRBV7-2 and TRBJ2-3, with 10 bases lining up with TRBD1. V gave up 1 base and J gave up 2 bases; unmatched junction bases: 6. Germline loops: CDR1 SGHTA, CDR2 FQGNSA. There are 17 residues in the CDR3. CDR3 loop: CASSLVPGTGVTDTQYF. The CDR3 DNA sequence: TGTGCCAGCAGCTTAGTACCCGGGACAGGGGTCACAGATACGCAGTATTTT.

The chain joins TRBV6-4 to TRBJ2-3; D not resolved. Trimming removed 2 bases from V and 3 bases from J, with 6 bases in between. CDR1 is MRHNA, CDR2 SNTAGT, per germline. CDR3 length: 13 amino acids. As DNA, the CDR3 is TGTGCCAGCAGTGACCAACTGACAGATACGCAGTATTTT. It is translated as CASSDQLTDTQYF.